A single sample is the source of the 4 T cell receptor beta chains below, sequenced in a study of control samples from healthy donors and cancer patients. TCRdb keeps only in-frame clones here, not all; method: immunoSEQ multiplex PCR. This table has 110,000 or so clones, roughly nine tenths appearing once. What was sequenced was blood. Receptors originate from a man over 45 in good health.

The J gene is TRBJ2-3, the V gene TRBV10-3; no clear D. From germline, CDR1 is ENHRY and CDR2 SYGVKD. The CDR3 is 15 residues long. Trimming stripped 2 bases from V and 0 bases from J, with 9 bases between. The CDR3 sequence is CAISEVVTSTDTQYF. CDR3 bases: TGTGCCATCAGTGAGGTTGTGACTAGCACAGATACGCAGTATTTT.

CDR3 DNA sequence: TGTGCCAGCAGCGCGGGACTAGTGAATGAGCAGTTCTTC. It encodes CASSAGLVNEQFF. The genes are TRBV2 and TRBJ2-1; 8 bases agree with TRBD2. Looked up from germline, CDR1 is SNHLY and CDR2 is FYNNEI. There are 13 residues in the CDR3. Unmatched junction bases numbered 5, after V lost 6 bases and J lost 7 bases.

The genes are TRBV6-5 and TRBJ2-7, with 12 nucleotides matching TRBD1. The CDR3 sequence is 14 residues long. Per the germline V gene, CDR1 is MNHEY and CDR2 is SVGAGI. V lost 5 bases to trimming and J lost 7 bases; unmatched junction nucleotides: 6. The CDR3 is CASSKGQGAGEQYF. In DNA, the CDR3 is TGTGCCAGCAGTAAGGGACAGGGGGCAGGAGAGCAGTACTTC.

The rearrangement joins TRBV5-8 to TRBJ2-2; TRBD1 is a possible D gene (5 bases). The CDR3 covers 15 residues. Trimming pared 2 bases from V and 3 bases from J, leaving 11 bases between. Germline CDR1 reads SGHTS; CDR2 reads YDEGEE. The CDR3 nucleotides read TGTGCCAGCAGCTTAGTTAGGGGATACACCGGGGAGCTGTTTTTT. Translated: CASSLVRGYTGELFF.